The T cell receptor (beta chain) under discussion was sequenced for a study of blood T cells in healthy people across ages. Study-level results: It was not known whether donors were CMV positive (a possible confounder of expanded clonotype changes).

With a J-beta primer mix and a sample-barcoded 5' primer, a second PCR ran about 7 to 12 cycles. Researchers report that a template-switch adaptor with 12 random nucleotides tagged each cDNA molecule. TCRdb passed the 5' RACE reads through MiXCR, listing each CDR3 protein once. The table has approximately 290,000 distinct CDR3 sequences, roughly 27% seen once. Deletions cut 3 bases from V and 5 bases from J, with 7 bases between. This CDR3 has 13 amino acids. Germline loops: CDR1 MNHEY, CDR2 SMNVEV (reference sequence). Notes on this clonotype: Antigen: not known.

The sample taken for sequencing was blood. The rearrangement uses TRBV27 and TRBJ1-4; TRBD1 might be the D (6 bases). The sequence was obtained from a woman aged 70-85 years in good health. CDR3 coding DNA: TGTGCCAGCAGTTTCCAGGGGAATGAAAAACTGTTTTTT. Protein: CASSFQGNEKLFF.